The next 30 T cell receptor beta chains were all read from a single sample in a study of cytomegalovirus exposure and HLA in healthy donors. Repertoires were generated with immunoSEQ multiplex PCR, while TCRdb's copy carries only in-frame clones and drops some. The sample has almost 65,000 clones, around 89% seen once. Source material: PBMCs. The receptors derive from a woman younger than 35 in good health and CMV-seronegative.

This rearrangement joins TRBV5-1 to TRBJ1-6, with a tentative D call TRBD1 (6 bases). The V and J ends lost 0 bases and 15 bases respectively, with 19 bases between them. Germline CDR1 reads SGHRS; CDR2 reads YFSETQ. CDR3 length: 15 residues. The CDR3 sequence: CASSLEQGPLDGLHF. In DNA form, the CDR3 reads TGCGCCAGCAGCTTGGAACAGGGACCGTTGGATGGCCTCCACTTT.

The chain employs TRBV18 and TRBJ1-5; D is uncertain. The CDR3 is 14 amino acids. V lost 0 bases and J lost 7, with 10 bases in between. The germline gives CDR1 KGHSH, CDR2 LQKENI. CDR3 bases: TGTGCCAGCTCACCACCGGAGGGTGGGCAGCCCCAGCATTTT. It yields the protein CASSPPEGGQPQHF.

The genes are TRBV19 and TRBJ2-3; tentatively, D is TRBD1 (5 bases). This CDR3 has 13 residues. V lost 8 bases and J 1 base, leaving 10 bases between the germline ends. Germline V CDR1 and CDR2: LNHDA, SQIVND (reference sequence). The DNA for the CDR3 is TGTGCCAGTGGTGAGACAGGCACAGATACGCAGTATTTT. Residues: CASGETGTDTQYF.

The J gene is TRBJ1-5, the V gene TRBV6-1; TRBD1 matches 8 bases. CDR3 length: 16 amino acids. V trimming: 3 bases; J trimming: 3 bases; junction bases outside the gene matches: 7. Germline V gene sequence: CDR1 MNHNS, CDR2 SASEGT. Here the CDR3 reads CASSDVGQGFNQPQHF. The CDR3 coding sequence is TGTGCCAGCAGTGATGTAGGACAGGGATTCAATCAGCCCCAGCATTTT.

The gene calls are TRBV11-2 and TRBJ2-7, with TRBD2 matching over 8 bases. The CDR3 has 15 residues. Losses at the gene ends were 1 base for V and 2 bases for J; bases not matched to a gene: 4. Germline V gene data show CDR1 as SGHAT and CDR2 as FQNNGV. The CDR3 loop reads CASSLGLASAYEQYF. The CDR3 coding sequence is TGTGCCAGCAGCTTAGGACTAGCGTCAGCCTACGAGCAGTACTTC.

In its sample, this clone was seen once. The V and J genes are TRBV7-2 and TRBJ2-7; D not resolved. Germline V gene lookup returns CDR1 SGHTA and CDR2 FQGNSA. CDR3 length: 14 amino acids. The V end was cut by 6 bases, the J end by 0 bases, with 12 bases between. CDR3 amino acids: CASSQTASSYEQYF. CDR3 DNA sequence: TGTGCCAGCAGTCAAACGGCTAGCTCCTACGAGCAGTACTTC.

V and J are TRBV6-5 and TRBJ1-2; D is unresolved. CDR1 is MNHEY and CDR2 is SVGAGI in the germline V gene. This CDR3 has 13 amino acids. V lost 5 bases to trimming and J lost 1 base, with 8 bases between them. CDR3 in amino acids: CASSPTVNYGYTF. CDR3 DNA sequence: TGTGCCAGCAGTCCCACAGTTAACTATGGCTACACCTTC.

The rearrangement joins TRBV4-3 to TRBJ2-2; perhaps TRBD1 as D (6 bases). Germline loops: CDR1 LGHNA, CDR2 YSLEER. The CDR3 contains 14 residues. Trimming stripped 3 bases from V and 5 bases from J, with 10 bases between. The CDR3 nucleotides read TGCGCCAGCAGCCATGGGACACCTACCGGGGAGCTGTTTTTT. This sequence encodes CASSHGTPTGELFF.

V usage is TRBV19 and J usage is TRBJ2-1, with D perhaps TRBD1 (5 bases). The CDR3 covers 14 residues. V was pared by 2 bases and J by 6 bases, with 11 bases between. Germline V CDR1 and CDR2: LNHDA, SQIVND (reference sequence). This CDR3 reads CASSIQGQRNEQFF. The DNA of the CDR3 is TGTGCCAGTAGTATACAGGGTCAACGCAATGAGCAGTTCTTC.

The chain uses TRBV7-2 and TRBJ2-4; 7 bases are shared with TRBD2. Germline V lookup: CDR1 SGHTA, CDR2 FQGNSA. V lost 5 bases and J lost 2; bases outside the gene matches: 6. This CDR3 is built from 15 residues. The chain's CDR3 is CASSHPGLSKNIQYF. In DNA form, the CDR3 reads TGTGCCAGCAGCCATCCGGGACTATCCAAAAACATTCAGTACTTC.

CDR3 nucleotides: TGTGCCAGCAGCCTAAATGGCGGAGAGCAGTTCTTC. The encoded protein is CASSLNGGEQFF. The chain has TRBV6-1 and TRBJ2-1; D unresolved. CDR1 is MNHNS, CDR2 SASEGT, per germline. V was cut by 6 bases and J by 10 bases, with 13 bases left in between. The CDR3 consists of 12 residues.

In nucleotides, the CDR3 is TGTGCCAGCAGCCCCGGACTAGCGGGGGGGCAAGGCCAGTACTTC. This encodes CASSPGLAGGQGQYF. The V and J genes are TRBV7-2 and TRBJ2-5, with TRBD2 identical over 15 bases. V shed 5 bases and J 10 bases; nucleotides not matched to a gene: 8. The V gene's germline CDR1 is SGHTA and CDR2 FQGNSA. The CDR3 has 15 residues.

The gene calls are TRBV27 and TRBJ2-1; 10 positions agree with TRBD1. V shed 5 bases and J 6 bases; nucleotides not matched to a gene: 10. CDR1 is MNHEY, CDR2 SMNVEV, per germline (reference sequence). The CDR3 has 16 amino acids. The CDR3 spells CASSDPPGQGFNEQFF. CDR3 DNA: TGTGCCAGCAGTGACCCCCCGGGACAGGGGTTCAATGAGCAGTTCTTC.

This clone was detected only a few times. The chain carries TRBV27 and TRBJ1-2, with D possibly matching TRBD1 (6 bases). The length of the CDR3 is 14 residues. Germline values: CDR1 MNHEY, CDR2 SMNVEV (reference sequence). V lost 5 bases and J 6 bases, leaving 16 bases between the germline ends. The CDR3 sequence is CASSPRTGPDGYTF. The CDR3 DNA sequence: TGTGCCAGCAGTCCGCGCACAGGGCCGGATGGCTACACCTTC.

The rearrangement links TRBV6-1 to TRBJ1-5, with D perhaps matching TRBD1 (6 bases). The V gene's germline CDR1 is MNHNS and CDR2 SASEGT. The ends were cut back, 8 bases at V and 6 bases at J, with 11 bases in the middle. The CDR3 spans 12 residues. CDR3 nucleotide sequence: TGTGCCAGCCGGGGGGGCGGTCAGCCCCAGCATTTT. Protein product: CASRGGGQPQHF.

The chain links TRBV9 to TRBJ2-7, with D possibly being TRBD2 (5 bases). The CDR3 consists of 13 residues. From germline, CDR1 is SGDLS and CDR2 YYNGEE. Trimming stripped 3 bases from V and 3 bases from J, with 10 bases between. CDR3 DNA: TGTGCCAGCAGCGCTGACTACCGCTACGAGCAGTACTTC. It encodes CASSADYRYEQYF.

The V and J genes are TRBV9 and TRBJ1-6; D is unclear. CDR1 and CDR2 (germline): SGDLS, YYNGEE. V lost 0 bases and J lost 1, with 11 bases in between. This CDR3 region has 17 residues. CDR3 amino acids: CASSVGQRMSYNSPLHF. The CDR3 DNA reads TGTGCCAGCAGCGTAGGTCAGCGAATGTCCTATAATTCACCCCTCCACTTT.

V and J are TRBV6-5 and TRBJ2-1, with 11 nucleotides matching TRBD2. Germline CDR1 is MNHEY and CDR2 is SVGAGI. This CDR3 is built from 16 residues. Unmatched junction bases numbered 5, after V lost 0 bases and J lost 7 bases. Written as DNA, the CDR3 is TGTGCCAGCAGTTACTCGATAGCGGGGGGGCGTAATGAGCAGTTCTTC. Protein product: CASSYSIAGGRNEQFF.

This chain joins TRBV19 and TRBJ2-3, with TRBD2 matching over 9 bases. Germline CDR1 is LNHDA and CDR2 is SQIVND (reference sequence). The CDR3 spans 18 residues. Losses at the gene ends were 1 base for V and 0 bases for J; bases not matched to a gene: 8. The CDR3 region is CASSIGQGLAESTDTQYF. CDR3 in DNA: TGTGCCAGTAGTATAGGCCAGGGACTAGCCGAGAGCACAGATACGCAGTATTTT.

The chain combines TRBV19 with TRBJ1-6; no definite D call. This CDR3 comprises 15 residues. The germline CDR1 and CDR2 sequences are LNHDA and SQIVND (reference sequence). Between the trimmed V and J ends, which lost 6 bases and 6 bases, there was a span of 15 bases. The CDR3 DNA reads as TGTGCCAGTAGCCCTGAGTCTTTCGGTAATTCACCCCTCCACTTT. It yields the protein CASSPESFGNSPLHF.

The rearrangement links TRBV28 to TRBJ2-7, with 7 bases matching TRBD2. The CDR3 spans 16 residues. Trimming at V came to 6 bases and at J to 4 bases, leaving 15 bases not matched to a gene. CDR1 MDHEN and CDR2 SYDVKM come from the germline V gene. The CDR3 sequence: CASRGGDGKLLYEQYF. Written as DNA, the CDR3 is TGTGCCAGCAGGGGAGGGGACGGTAAATTATTATACGAGCAGTACTTC.

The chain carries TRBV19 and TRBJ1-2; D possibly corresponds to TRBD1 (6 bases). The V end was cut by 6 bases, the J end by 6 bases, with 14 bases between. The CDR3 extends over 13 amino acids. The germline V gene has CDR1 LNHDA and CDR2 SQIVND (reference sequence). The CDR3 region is CASRPGGSNGYTF. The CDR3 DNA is TGTGCCAGTAGGCCTGGGGGCTCTAATGGCTACACCTTC.

The CDR3 reads CASSSRQRENTEAFF. The CDR3 coding sequence is TGTGCCAGCAGCTCCAGACAGAGAGAAAACACTGAAGCTTTCTTT. V usage is TRBV7-2 and J usage is TRBJ1-1; TRBD1 might be the D (5 bases). CDR3 length: 15 residues. CDR1 and CDR2 from the germline V gene are SGHTA and FQGNSA. V was pared by 4 bases and J by 2 bases, with 14 bases between.

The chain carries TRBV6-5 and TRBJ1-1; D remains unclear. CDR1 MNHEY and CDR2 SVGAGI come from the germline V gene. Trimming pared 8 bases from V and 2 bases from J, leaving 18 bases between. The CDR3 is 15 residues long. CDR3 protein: CASLNFRGSNTEAFF. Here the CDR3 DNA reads TGTGCCAGCCTTAATTTTCGCGGGTCCAACACTGAAGCTTTCTTT.

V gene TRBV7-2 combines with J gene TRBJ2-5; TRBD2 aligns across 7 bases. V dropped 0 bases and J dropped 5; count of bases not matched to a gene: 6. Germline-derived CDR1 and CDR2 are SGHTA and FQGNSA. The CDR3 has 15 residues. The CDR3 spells CASSLASGRDETQYF. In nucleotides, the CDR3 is TGTGCCAGCAGCTTAGCGTCGGGGAGGGACGAGACCCAGTACTTC.

CDR3 loop: CASSPGWAPMNTEAFF. The CDR3 nucleotides are TGTGCCAGCAGCCCCGGCTGGGCCCCCATGAACACTGAAGCTTTCTTT. The V call is TRBV5-8, the J call TRBJ1-1; no firm D call. The germline V gene encodes CDR1 SGHTS and CDR2 YDEGEE. The CDR3 length is 16 residues. V was trimmed by 4 bases and J by 0 bases, leaving 16 bases between them.

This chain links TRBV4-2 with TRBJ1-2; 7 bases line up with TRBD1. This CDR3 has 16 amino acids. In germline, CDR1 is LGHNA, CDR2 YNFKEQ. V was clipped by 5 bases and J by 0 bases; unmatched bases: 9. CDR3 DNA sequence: TGTGCCAGCAGCACACCGACAGGGAATACTAACTATGGCTACACCTTC. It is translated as CASSTPTGNTNYGYTF.

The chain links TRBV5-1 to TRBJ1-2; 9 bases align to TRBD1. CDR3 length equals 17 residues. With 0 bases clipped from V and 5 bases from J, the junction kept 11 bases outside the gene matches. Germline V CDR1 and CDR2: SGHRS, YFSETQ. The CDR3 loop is CASSLDGTGSFLYGYTF. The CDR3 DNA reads TGCGCCAGCAGCTTGGACGGGACAGGGAGTTTCTTATATGGCTACACCTTC.

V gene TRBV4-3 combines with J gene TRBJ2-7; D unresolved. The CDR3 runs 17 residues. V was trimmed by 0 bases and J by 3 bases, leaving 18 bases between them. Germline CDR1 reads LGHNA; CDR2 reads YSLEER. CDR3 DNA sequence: TGCGCCAGCAGCCAAGATACCCCCGCCGTAAGAGGCTACGAGCAGTACTTC. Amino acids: CASSQDTPAVRGYEQYF.

In nucleotides, the CDR3 is TGTGCCAGTAGTAAGGGACAGGGAGCTAACACTGAAGCTTTCTTT. Its translation: CASSKGQGANTEAFF. The V call is TRBV19, the J call TRBJ1-1, with TRBD1 matching over 9 bases. This CDR3 is built from 15 residues. V lost 4 bases to trimming and J lost 2 bases; unmatched junction nucleotides: 5. Germline CDR1 and CDR2: LNHDA and SQIVND (reference sequence).